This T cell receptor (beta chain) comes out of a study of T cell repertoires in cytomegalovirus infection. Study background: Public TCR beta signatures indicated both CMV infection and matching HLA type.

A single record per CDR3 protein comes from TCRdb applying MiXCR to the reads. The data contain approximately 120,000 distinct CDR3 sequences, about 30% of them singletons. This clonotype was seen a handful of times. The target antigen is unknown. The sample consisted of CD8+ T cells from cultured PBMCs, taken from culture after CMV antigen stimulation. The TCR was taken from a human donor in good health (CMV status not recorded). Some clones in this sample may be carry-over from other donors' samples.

The CDR3 sequence: CASSLDRLVPAWSYNEQFF. The CDR3 coding sequence is TGTGCCAGCAGTTTAGACCGGCTAGTCCCAGCTTGGTCCTACAATGAGCAGTTCTTC. The V call is TRBV12-3 or TRBV12-4, the J call TRBJ2-1, with D uncertain. V dropped 1 base and J dropped 1 base, with 20 bases sitting between them. CDR3 size: 19 residues.